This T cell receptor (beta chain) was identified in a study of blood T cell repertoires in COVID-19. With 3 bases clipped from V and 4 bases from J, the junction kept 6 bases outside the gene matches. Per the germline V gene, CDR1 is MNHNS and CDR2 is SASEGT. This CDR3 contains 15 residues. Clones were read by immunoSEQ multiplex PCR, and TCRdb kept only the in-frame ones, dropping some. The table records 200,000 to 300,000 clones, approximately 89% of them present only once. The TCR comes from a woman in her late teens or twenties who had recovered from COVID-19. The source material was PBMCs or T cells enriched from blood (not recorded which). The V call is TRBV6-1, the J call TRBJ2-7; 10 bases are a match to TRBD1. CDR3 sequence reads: CASSEVGDRGYEQYF. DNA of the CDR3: TGTGCCAGCAGTGAGGTCGGGGACAGGGGTTACGAGCAGTACTTC.